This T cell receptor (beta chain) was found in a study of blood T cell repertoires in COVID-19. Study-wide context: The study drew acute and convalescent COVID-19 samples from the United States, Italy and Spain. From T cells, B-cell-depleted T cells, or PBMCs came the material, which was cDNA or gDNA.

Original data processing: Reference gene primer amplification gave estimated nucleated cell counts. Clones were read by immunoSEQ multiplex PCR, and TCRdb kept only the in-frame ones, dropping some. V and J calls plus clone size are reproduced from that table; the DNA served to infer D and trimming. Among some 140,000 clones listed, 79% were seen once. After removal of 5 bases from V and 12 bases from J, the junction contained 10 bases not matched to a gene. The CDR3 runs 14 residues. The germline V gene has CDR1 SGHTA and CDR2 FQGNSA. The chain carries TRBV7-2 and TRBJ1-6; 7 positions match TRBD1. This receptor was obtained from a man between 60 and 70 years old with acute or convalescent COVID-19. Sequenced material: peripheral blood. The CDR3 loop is CASSPGTAIRPLHF. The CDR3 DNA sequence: TGTGCCAGCAGCCCCGGGACAGCTATTAGACCCCTCCACTTT.